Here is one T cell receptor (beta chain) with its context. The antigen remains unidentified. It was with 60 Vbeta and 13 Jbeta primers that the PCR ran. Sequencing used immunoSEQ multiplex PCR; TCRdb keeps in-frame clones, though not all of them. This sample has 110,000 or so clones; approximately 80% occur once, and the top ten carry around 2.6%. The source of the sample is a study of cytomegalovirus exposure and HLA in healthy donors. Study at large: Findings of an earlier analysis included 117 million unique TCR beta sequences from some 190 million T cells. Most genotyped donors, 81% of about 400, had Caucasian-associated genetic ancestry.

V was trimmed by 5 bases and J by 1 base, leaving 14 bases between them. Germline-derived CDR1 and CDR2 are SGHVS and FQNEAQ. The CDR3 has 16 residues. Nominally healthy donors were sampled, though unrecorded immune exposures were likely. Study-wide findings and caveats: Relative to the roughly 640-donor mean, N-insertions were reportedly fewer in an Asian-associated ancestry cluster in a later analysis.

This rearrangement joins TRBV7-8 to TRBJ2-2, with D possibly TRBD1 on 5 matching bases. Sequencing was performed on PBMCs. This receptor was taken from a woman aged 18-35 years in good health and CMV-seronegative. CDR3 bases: TGTGCCAGCAGCCCTCAGGACACTCGGAACACCGGGGAGCTGTTTTTT. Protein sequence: CASSPQDTRNTGELFF.